A single sample is the source of the 23 T cell receptor beta chains below, sequenced in a study of T-cell memory formation after mild COVID-19. TCRdb analysed the 5' RACE reads with MiXCR anew, one entry per CDR3 protein. In the table there are 450,000 or so distinct CDR3 sequences, 20% to 30% of which are singletons. Source material: PBMCs or a T cell subset sorted from them (not recorded which). The source of these receptors is an adult woman who had mild COVID-19 (a few samples of this study predate the infection). Cell type and time point are not known.

The chain uses TRBV10-3 and TRBJ2-1, with D hard to call. Deletions cut 6 bases from V and 7 bases from J, with 10 bases between. CDR1 is ENHRY, CDR2 SYGVKD, per germline. CDR3 length: 12 amino acids. The CDR3 region has the DNA TGTGCCATCAGCTTGGGTTTGAATGAGCAGTTCTTC. The encoded protein is CAISLGLNEQFF.

The chain combines TRBV7-9 with TRBJ1-6, with 10 bases fitting TRBD1. This CDR3 is built from 15 residues. V trimming: 4 bases; J trimming: 10 bases; junction bases outside the gene matches: 7. CDR1 is SEHNR, CDR2 FQNEAQ, per germline (reference sequence). The CDR3 nucleotides read TGTGCCAGCAGCTCTCGGGGACAGGGGAACTCACCCCTCCACTTT. Protein product: CASSSRGQGNSPLHF.

This chain links TRBV7-9 with TRBJ2-5, with TRBD1 matching 8 bases. Unmatched junction bases numbered 10, after V lost 5 bases and J lost 2 bases. Germline V gene lookup returns CDR1 SEHNR and CDR2 FQNEAQ (reference sequence). The CDR3 runs 16 residues. CDR3 nucleotides: TGTGCCAGCAGCCCTCGGACAGGGACTGCTCAAGAGACCCAGTACTTC. This translates into CASSPRTGTAQETQYF.

J is TRBJ2-7 and V is TRBV6-5, with 11 bases aligning to TRBD1. Germline CDR1 is MNHEY and CDR2 is SVGAGI. V lost 4 bases and J lost 7; bases outside the gene matches: 9. The CDR3 is made up of 15 amino acids. The CDR3 DNA follows: TGTGCCAGCAGTTTGGACAGGGGGCCCTCCGGGGAGCAGTACTTC. Translating it yields CASSLDRGPSGEQYF.

The chain employs TRBV5-1 and TRBJ2-2, with TRBD2 identical over 8 bases. There are 15 residues in the CDR3. Trimming at V came to 6 bases and at J to 4 bases, leaving 8 bases not matched to a gene. Germline assignment: CDR1 SGHRS and CDR2 YFSETQ. This chain's CDR3 is CASNLGGGLTGELFF. The CDR3 DNA follows: TGCGCCAGCAATCTTGGCGGGGGGCTCACCGGGGAGCTGTTTTTT.

This clonotype occurred many times. The rearrangement links TRBV7-8 to TRBJ2-3; 8 bases align to TRBD1. V gave up 5 bases and J gave up 2 bases; unmatched junction bases: 6. The germline gives CDR1 SGHVS, CDR2 FQNEAQ. The CDR3 runs to 15 residues. The CDR3 nucleotides read TGTGCCAGCAGCCTCATGGGACAGGACACAGATACGCAGTATTTT. This translates into CASSLMGQDTDTQYF.

This clonotype came up many times. The chain uses TRBV7-6 and TRBJ2-7, with 10 bases identical to TRBD2. The CDR3 extends over 15 amino acids. With 5 bases clipped from V and 4 bases from J, the junction kept 8 bases outside the gene matches. The V gene's germline CDR1 is SGHVS and CDR2 FNYEAQ. The chain's CDR3 is CASSPRTSGLYEQYF. The DNA for the CDR3 is TGTGCCAGCAGCCCCAGGACTAGCGGACTTTACGAGCAGTACTTC.

This clonotype showed up just a few times. The CDR3 region is CASSLGIEGRTEAFF. The DNA for the CDR3 is TGTGCCAGCAGCTTAGGGATCGAAGGTAGGACTGAAGCTTTCTTT. This chain joins TRBV7-9 and TRBJ1-1; D is ambiguous. The CDR3 has 15 amino acids. Germline-derived CDR1 and CDR2 are SEHNR and FQNEAQ (reference sequence). V lost 1 base, J lost 5 bases, and 14 bases lay in between.

In its sample, this clonotype was seen a few times. This sequence joins TRBV7-3 and TRBJ2-5, with TRBD1 matching 9 bases. Trimming took 5 bases from V and 6 from J; bases not matched to a gene: 4. Per the germline V gene, CDR1 is SGHTA and CDR2 is FQGTGA. The CDR3 has 13 residues. This CDR3 reads CASSAGQGQTQYF. In DNA form, the CDR3 reads TGTGCCAGCAGCGCGGGACAGGGCCAGACCCAGTACTTC.

The V gene is TRBV7-9, the J gene TRBJ2-5, with D perhaps being TRBD1 or TRBD2 (5 bases each). Germline V gene sequence: CDR1 SEHNR, CDR2 FQNEAQ (reference sequence). V was pared by 4 bases and J by 5 bases, with 20 bases between. The CDR3 loop spans 16 amino acids. Here the CDR3 reads CASSSGRISGQETQYF. CDR3 coding DNA: TGTGCCAGCAGCTCGGGACGGATCTCTGGGCAGGAGACCCAGTACTTC.

The J gene is TRBJ2-1, the V gene TRBV5-1, with D maybe TRBD1 (6 bases). Germline V CDR1 and CDR2: SGHRS, YFSETQ. V lost 0 bases to trimming and J lost 5 bases, with 9 bases between them. The CDR3 extends over 14 amino acids. The CDR3 is CASSLAPGDNEQFF. The CDR3 DNA reads TGCGCCAGCAGCTTGGCCCCAGGGGACAATGAGCAGTTCTTC.

This clonotype was recorded a few times. The chain employs TRBV6-2 or TRBV6-3 and TRBJ2-1; D ambiguous. The CDR3 sequence is 12 residues long. V dropped 11 bases and J dropped 5 bases, with 13 bases sitting between them. CDR1 and CDR2 from the germline V gene are MNHEY and SVGEGT. CDR3 in amino acids: CAVSLRNNEQFF. The CDR3, as DNA: TGTGCCGTATCACTGCGAAACAATGAGCAGTTCTTC.

This clonotype was found many times. V and J are TRBV29-1 and TRBJ2-3; TRBD2 agrees at 7 bases. V lost 4 bases and J lost 0; bases outside the gene matches: 7. This CDR3 spans 15 amino acids. Germline CDR1 reads SQVTM; CDR2 reads ANQGSEA. DNA of the CDR3: TGCAGCGTTGCTAGCGGTACAGCTAGCACAGATACGCAGTATTTT. Translation: CSVASGTASTDTQYF.

In regard to this clonotype: The junction does not match germline at one end; this may be a read error. The chain employs TRBV6-2 or TRBV6-3 and TRBJ2-1; 16 bases fit TRBD2. CDR1 is MNHEY and CDR2 is SVGEGT in the germline V gene. CDR3 size: 14 residues. CDR3 sequence reads: CASSKGTSGRGHSF. The DNA of the CDR3 is TGTGCCAGCAGCAAGGGGACTAGCGGGAGGGGCCACAGCTTC.

In this sample, this clonotype turned up many times. J is TRBJ2-5 and V is TRBV7-9; D may be TRBD1 (6 bases). V dropped 4 bases and J dropped 1 base, with 16 bases sitting between them. CDR3 length: 16 amino acids. CDR1 SEHNR and CDR2 FQNEAQ come from the germline V gene (reference sequence). This chain's CDR3 is CASSSPGTPIQETQYF. As DNA, the CDR3 is TGTGCCAGCAGCTCACCCGGGACACCGATCCAAGAGACCCAGTACTTC.

This chain links TRBV25-1 with TRBJ1-5; D not certain. V lost 3 bases and J 6 bases, leaving 9 bases between the germline ends. In germline, CDR1 is MGHDK, CDR2 SYGVNS. The CDR3 runs 13 residues. Written as DNA, the CDR3 is TGTGCCAGCAGTGAGCGGGGAGCTCAGCCCCAGCATTTT. Its protein is CASSERGAQPQHF. Supplemented by reference TRBV25-1 and TRBJ1-5, the full variable domain reads EADIYQTPRYLVIGTGKKITLECSQTMGHDKMYWYQQDPGMELHLIHYSYGVNSTEKGDLSSESTVSRIRTEHFPLTLESARPSHTSQYLCASSERGAQPQHFGDGTRLSIL.

The J gene is TRBJ2-2, the V gene TRBV15; D is ambiguous. The CDR3 loop spans 13 amino acids. With 0 bases removed from V and 5 bases from J, the gap between germline ends came to 4 bases. CDR1 and CDR2 (germline): LNHNV, YYDKDF (reference sequence). CDR3 protein: CATSREGTGELFF. Here the CDR3 DNA reads TGTGCCACCAGCAGAGAAGGGACCGGGGAGCTGTTTTTT.

This chain connects TRBV5-1 to TRBJ2-7; 9 positions match TRBD1. The CDR3 extends over 15 amino acids. From germline, CDR1 is SGHRS and CDR2 YFSETQ. J gave up 3 bases and V 4 bases, and 8 bases lay outside the gene matches. This CDR3 reads CASSQGQGTIYEQYF. Here the CDR3 DNA reads TGCGCCAGCAGCCAAGGACAGGGGACCATCTACGAGCAGTACTTC.

This chain links TRBV20-1 with TRBJ2-3, with 8 bases identical to TRBD2. Trimming removed 6 bases from V and 1 base from J; junction bases left unmatched: 9. Per the germline V gene, CDR1 is DFQATT and CDR2 is SNEGSKA (reference sequence). This CDR3 is built from 15 residues. The CDR3 nucleotides read TGCAGTGCGGTCCGGGGGGGCCGGGGCACAGATACGCAGTATTTT. Its protein product is CSAVRGGRGTDTQYF.

The chain couples TRBV20-1 to TRBJ2-7; D unclear. Germline V gene sequence: CDR1 DFQATT, CDR2 SNEGSKA (reference sequence). The CDR3 loop spans 16 amino acids. The ends were cut back, 5 bases at V and 0 bases at J, with 20 bases in the middle. The CDR3 nucleotides are TGCAGTGCTCCCCTGGATCAGCCACACTGCTCCTACGAGCAGTACTTC. Translated, it gives CSAPLDQPHCSYEQYF.

The chain has TRBV6-5 and TRBJ2-5, with 7 nucleotides matching TRBD1. The length of the CDR3 is 12 residues. The V gene end was trimmed by 4 bases and the J gene end by 12 bases; junction bases not matched to a gene: 8. Germline V gives CDR1 MNHEY, CDR2 SVGAGI. CDR3 sequence (DNA): TGTGCCAGCAGTTCGTCGACCGGGACAGAGTACTTC. Its translation is CASSSSTGTEYF.

The table lists this clonotype with many counts. The chain joins TRBV18 to TRBJ2-5; D is possibly TRBD1 (6 bases). The germline CDR1 and CDR2 sequences are KGHSH and LQKENI. V lost 3 bases, J lost 5 bases, and 16 bases lay in between. The CDR3 totals 15 residues. Written as DNA, the CDR3 is TGTGCCAGCTCACCTGGCCTGGACAGTGGCGAGACCCAGTACTTC. Its translation is CASSPGLDSGETQYF.

In its sample, this clonotype was seen a few times. The chain joins TRBV5-1 to TRBJ2-2, with 7 bases matching TRBD2. V lost 0 bases and J lost 5; bases outside the gene matches: 7. The CDR3 has 16 residues. Germline CDR1 SGHRS, CDR2 YFSETQ. The CDR3 DNA is TGCGCCAGCAGCTTGGATGAGGTTAGCGGGACCGGGGAGCTGTTTTTT. Translating gives CASSLDEVSGTGELFF.